This T cell receptor (beta chain) was obtained from a study of shared clonotypes between healthy human individuals. Clones were sequenced by immunoSEQ multiplex PCR, and TCRdb holds only the in-frame ones, with some missing. The sample has roughly 490,000 clones; roughly 85% are singletons. V dropped 0 bases and J dropped 7; count of bases not matched to a gene: 4. The CDR3 contains 15 residues. Germline loops: CDR1 SGHRS, CDR2 YFSETQ. The source of this sequence is a woman aged 40 to 50 in good health. Some clones in this sample may be carry-over from other donors' samples. The sample consisted of PBMCs. The chain joins TRBV5-1 to TRBJ1-6; 7 bases line up with TRBD1. CDR3 bases: TGCGCCAGCAGCTTGGCTGCACAGGGGAATTCACCCCTCCACTTT. It specifies CASSLAAQGNSPLHF.